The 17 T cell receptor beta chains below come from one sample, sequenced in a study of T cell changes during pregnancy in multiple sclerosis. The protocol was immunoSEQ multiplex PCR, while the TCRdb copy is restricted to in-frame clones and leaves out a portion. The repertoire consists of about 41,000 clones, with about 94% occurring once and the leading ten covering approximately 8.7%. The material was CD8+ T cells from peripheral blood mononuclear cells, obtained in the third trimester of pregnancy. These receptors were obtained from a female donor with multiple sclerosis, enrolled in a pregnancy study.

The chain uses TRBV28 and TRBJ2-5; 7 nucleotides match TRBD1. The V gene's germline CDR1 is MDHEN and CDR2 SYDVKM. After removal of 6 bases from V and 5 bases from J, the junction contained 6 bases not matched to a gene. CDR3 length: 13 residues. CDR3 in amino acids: CASSSTGKETQYF. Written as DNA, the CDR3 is TGTGCCAGCAGCTCGACAGGGAAGGAGACCCAGTACTTC.

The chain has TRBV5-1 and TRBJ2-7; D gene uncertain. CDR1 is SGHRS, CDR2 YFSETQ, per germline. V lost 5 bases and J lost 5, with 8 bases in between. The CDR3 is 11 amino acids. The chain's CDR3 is CASRSVDEQYF. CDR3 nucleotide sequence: TGCGCCAGCAGGAGTGTTGACGAGCAGTACTTC.

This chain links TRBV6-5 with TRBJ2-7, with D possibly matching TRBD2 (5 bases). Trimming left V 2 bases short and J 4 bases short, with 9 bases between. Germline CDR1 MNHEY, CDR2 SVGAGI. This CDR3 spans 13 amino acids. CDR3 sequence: CASSYGGFYEQYF. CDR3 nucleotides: TGTGCCAGCAGTTACGGCGGGTTTTACGAGCAGTACTTC.

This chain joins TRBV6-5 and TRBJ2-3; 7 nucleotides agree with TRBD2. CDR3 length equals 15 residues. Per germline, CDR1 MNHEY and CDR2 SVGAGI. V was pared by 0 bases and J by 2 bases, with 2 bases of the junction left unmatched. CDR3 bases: TGTGCCAGCAGTTACTCGCTAGCGGCCACAGATACGCAGTATTTT. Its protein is CASSYSLAATDTQYF.

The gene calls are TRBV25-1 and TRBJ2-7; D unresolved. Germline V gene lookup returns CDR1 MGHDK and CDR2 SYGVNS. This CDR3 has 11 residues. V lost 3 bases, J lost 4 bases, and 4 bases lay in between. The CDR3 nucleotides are TGTGCCAGCAGTGACACTTACGAGCAGTACTTC. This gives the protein CASSDTYEQYF.

Here the CDR3 reads CASRMTGMNTEAFF. In DNA, the CDR3 is TGTGCCAGCAGAATGACAGGAATGAACACTGAAGCTTTCTTT. This chain connects TRBV27 to TRBJ1-1; D is possibly TRBD1 (6 bases). V gave up 6 bases and J gave up 0 bases, with 11 bases separating them. From germline, CDR1 is MNHEY and CDR2 SMNVEV (reference sequence). The CDR3 totals 14 residues.

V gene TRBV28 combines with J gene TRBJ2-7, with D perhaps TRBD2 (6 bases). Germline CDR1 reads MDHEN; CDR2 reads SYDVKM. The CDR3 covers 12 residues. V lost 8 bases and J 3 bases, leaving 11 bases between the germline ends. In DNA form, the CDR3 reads TGTGCCAGCGGACGGGGGAGCTACGAGCAGTACTTC. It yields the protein CASGRGSYEQYF.

As DNA, the CDR3 is TGTGCCAGCAACGGACAGGTCGGGCAGTACTTC. Its protein is CASNGQVGQYF. The V call is TRBV6-1, the J call TRBJ2-7, with 7 bases matching TRBD1. This CDR3 region has 11 residues. With V trimmed by 7 bases and J by 9 bases, 6 bases remained unmatched. The germline CDR1 and CDR2 sequences are MNHNS and SASEGT.

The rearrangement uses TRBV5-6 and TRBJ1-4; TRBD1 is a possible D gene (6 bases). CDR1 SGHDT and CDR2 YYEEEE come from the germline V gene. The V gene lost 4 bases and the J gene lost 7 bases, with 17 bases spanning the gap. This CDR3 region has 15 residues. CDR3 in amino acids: CASSHHQGMTEKLFF. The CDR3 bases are TGTGCCAGCAGCCATCACCAGGGGATGACTGAAAAACTGTTTTTT.

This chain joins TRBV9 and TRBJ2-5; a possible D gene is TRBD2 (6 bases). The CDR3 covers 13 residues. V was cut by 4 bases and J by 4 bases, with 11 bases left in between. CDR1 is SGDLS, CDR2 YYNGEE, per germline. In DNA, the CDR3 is TGTGCCAGCAGCCCCCCGCGGGGAGAGACCCAGTACTTC. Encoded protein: CASSPPRGETQYF.

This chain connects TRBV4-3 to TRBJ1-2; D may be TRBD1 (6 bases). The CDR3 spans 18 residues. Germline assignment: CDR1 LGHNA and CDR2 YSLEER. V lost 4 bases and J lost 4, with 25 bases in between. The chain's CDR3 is CASSREPMGHTRGYGYTF. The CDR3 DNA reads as TGCGCCAGCAGCCGAGAACCAATGGGACATACCCGGGGCTATGGCTACACCTTC.

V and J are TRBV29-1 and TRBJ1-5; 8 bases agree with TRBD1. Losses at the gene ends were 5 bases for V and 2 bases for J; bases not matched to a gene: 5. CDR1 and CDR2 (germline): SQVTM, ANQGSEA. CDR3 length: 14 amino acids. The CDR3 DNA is TGCAGCGTTTCGACAGGGGACGGCAATCAGCCCCAGCATTTT. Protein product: CSVSTGDGNQPQHF. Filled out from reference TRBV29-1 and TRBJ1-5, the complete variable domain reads SAVISQKPSRDICQRGTSLTIQCQVDSQVTMMFWYRQQPGQSLTLIATANQGSEATYESGFVIDKFPISRPNLTFSTLTVSNMSPEDSSIYLCSVSTGDGNQPQHFGDGTRLSIL.

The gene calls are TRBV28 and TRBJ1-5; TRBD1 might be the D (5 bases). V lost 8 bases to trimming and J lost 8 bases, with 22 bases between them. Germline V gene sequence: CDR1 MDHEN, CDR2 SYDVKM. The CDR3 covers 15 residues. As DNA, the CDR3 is TGTGCCAGCGCGTCTTACGACAGCTTCGTGGAGCCCCAGCATTTT. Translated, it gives CASASYDSFVEPQHF.

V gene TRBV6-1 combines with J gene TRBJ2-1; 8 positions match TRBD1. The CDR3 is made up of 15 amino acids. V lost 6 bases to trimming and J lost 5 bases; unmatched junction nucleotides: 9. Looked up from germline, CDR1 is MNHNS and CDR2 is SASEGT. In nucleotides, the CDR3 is TGTGCCAGCAGCTTATGGGGGACAGGCAACAATGAGCAGTTCTTC. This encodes CASSLWGTGNNEQFF.

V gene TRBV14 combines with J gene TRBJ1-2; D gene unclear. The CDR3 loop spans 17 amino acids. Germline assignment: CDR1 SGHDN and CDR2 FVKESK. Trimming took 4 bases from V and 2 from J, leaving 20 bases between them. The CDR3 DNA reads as TGTGCCAGCAGCCGGATCGTCGGGAGGGCCCAAAACTATGGCTACACCTTC. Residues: CASSRIVGRAQNYGYTF.

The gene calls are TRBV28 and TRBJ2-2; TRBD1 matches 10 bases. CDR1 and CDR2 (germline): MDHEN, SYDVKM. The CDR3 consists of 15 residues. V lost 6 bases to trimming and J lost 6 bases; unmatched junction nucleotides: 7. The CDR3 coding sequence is TGTGCCAGCAGCGACAGGGGGCGAATGGCCGGGGAGCTGTTTTTT. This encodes CASSDRGRMAGELFF.

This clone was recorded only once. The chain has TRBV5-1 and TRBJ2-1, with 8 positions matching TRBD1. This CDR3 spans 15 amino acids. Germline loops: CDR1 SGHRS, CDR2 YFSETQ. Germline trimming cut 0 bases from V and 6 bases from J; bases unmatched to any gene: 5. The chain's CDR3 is CASSLAQGARNEQFF. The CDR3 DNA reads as TGCGCCAGCAGCTTGGCCCAGGGGGCACGCAATGAGCAGTTCTTC.